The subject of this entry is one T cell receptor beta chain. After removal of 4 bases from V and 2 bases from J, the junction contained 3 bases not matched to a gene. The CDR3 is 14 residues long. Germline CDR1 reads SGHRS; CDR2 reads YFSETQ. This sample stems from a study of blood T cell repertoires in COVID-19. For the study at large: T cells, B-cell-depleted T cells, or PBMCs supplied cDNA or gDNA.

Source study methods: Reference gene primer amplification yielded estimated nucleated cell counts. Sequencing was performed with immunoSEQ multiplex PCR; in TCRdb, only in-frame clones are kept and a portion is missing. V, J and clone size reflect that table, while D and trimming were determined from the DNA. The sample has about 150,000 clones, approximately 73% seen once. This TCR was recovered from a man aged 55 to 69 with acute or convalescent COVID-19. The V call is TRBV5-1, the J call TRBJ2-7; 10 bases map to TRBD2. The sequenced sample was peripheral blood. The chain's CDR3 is CASSIGLAAYEQYF. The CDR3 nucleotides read TGCGCCAGCAGCATTGGACTAGCGGCCTACGAGCAGTACTTC.